These 14 T cell receptor beta chains came from one sample sequenced in a study of tumor-infiltrating lymphocytes in primary liver carcinoma. Priming with a constant-region primer yielded TCR beta cDNA from about 540 ng total RNA. Generation of the TCR beta libraries relied on three nested multiplex PCR rounds using slightly modified ARM-PCR. The first two PCR rounds, roughly 10 cycles each, used TRBV1-TRBV30 forward primers and a C-beta reverse primer. TCRdb passed the multiplex PCR reads through MiXCR, listing each CDR3 protein once. The data contain a few hundred thousand distinct CDR3 sequences, nearly 60% of them seen just once; the ten biggest clones take up about 17%. Germline DNA was also extracted, with blood RNA taken from unsorted whole blood. Sequences were obtained from peripheral blood. These TCRs come from a woman in her thirties with primary liver carcinoma and hepatitis B virus infection.

The chain couples TRBV11-1 to TRBJ2-7; the D is unclear. Germline CDR1 is SGHAT and CDR2 is FQDESV (reference sequence). There are 15 residues in the CDR3. Trimming removed 2 bases from V and 3 bases from J, with 14 bases in between. CDR3 in amino acids: CASSLTAPPGYEQYF. CDR3 sequence (DNA): TGTGCCAGCAGCTTAACGGCCCCTCCTGGCTACGAGCAGTACTTC.

As to this clonotype: Sequence at one end of the junction differs from germline and may be a read error. The rearrangement joins TRBV28 to TRBJ1-6; no definite D call. The CDR3 consists of 14 residues. CDR1 is MDHEN, CDR2 SYDVKM, per germline. The CDR3 DNA is TGTGCCAGTAGTTTAATAGGGTTCTTCGAACCCCTCCACTTT. Protein product: CASSLIGFFEPLHF.

This clonotype was recorded many times. The chain links TRBV6-7 to TRBJ2-1; 8 bases align to TRBD2. Being an ORF, TRBV6-7 has a function that is uncertain. J was trimmed by 4 bases and V by 3 bases; bases with no gene match: 8. This CDR3 has 16 residues. The CDR3 reads CASSYRLAGLYNEQFF. The CDR3 bases are TGTGCCAGCAGTTATCGCCTAGCGGGTTTATACAATGAGCAGTTCTTC.

CDR3 in amino acids: CASSLYSTSGIGHGELFF. CDR3 DNA: TGTGCCAGCAGTCTTTACTCTACTAGCGGGATAGGCCACGGGGAGCTGTTTTTT. V gene TRBV7-4 combines with J gene TRBJ2-2, with TRBD2 matching 10 bases. CDR3 size: 18 residues. Losses at the gene ends were 6 bases for V and 7 bases for J; bases not matched to a gene: 17. Germline-derived CDR1 and CDR2 are SGHVT and SQSDAQ.

This clonotype was observed once. The CDR3 DNA follows: TGTGCCAGCAGTGCACCCCAGGGTAGCGAGCAGTACTTC. Protein: CASSAPQGSEQYF. The chain joins TRBV28 to TRBJ2-7; the D gene is possibly TRBD1 (5 bases). Trimming took 5 bases from V and 6 from J, leaving 14 bases between them. Germline V CDR1 and CDR2: MDHEN, SYDVKM. This CDR3 spans 13 amino acids.

The sample holds a few counts of this clonotype. The chain carries TRBV13 and TRBJ2-7; D possibly uses TRBD1 or TRBD2 (6 bases each). The length of the CDR3 is 14 residues. Trimming took off 2 bases at V and 5 bases at J, with 13 bases between the two ends. The germline CDR1 and CDR2 sequences are PRHDT and FYEKMQ (reference sequence). CDR3 in amino acids: CASSLPGAGDEQYF. The CDR3, as DNA: TGTGCCAGCAGCTTACCGGGGGCTGGGGACGAGCAGTACTTC.

The chain employs TRBV11-3 and TRBJ2-1; D not resolved. Trimming pared 0 bases from V and 5 bases from J, leaving 8 bases between. This CDR3 is built from 14 residues. Germline CDR1 is SGHNT and CDR2 is YENEEA. CDR3 loop: CASSLEVSNNEQFF. The CDR3 DNA reads TGTGCCAGCAGCTTAGAGGTCAGCAACAATGAGCAGTTCTTC.

The CDR3 nucleotides are TGTGCCAGCAGCCAGGCGGGACAGGGAATGAACACTGAAGCTTTCTTT. Its protein is CASSQAGQGMNTEAFF. The chain is built from TRBV7-9 and TRBJ1-1; 9 bases map to TRBD1. Germline CDR1 reads SEHNR; CDR2 reads FQNEAQ (reference sequence). The CDR3 covers 16 residues. V shed 5 bases and J 0 bases; nucleotides not matched to a gene: 7.

The chain couples TRBV4-1 to TRBJ1-2, with 8 bases matching TRBD1. The CDR3 is 16 amino acids. CDR1 is MGHRA and CDR2 is YSYEKL in the germline V gene. V shed 0 bases, J shed 7 bases, and the junction held 10 bases outside the gene matches. The CDR3 protein is CASSQDRARGLGGYTF. DNA for the CDR3: TGCGCCAGCAGCCAAGATAGGGCCAGGGGGCTTGGTGGCTACACCTTC.

The V gene is TRBV6-1, the J gene TRBJ2-7, with D possibly TRBD1 on 6 matching bases. This CDR3 region has 14 residues. Per the germline V gene, CDR1 is MNHNS and CDR2 is SASEGT. V was trimmed by 6 bases and J by 7 bases, leaving 19 bases between them. CDR3 residues: CASRSGAGVKEQYF. The CDR3 DNA reads as TGTGCCAGCAGGTCTGGGGCAGGGGTGAAAGAGCAGTACTTC.

As to this clonotype: A much larger clone sits a single nucleotide away, making a read error possible. This chain joins TRBV12-3 or TRBV12-4 and TRBJ2-6; possibly TRBD1 or TRBD2 for D (6 bases each). CDR3 size: 14 residues. CDR3 nucleotides: TGTGCCAGTACCGGGGGCGCTGGGGCCAACGCCCTGACTTTC. It codes for CASTGGAGANALTF.

The rearrangement uses TRBV19 and TRBJ1-1; 7 bases map to TRBD1. Germline V gene lookup returns CDR1 LNHDA and CDR2 SQIVND (reference sequence). The junction had 19 bases not matched to a gene; V was cut back by 5 bases and J by 10 bases. This CDR3 comprises 16 residues. This CDR3 reads CASSSPPDRTTLIAFF. The CDR3 DNA sequence: TGTGCCAGTAGTTCCCCCCCGGACAGGACAACCTTAATAGCTTTCTTT.

This clonotype was recorded a few times. The chain joins TRBV6-2 or TRBV6-3 to TRBJ2-5; D not certain. This CDR3 contains 15 residues. Trimming took off 8 bases at V and 0 bases at J, with 16 bases between the two ends. From germline, CDR1 is MNHEY and CDR2 SVGEGT. DNA for the CDR3: TGTGCCAGCTCAAGACCCCCTGGACACCAAGAGACCCAGTACTTC. It translates to CASSRPPGHQETQYF.

This clonotype showed up many times. The chain links TRBV29-1 to TRBJ2-6, with TRBD2 matching 7 bases. This CDR3 has 14 residues. The J segment lost 1 base and the V segment lost 4 bases, leaving 1 base of the junction unmatched. CDR1 SQVTM and CDR2 ANQGSEA come from the germline V gene. CDR3 nucleotides: TGCAGCGTTGGAGCGGGGTCTGGGGCCAACGTCCTGACTTTC. Translated: CSVGAGSGANVLTF.